The clone carrying this T cell receptor (beta chain) appeared many times. This entry comes from a study of tumor and adjacent non-tumor tissue in lung cancer. The template was RNA from unsorted bulk tissue. More than 3 cm separated this lung sample from the edge of the tumor. A modified ARM-PCR protocol with three rounds of nested PCR amplified TCRbeta. In TCRdb, the multiplex PCR reads were re-called with MiXCR into one record per CDR3 protein. The sample yields under 75,000 distinct CDR3 sequences, less than 75% seen once. Trimming shortened V by 2 bases and J by 7 bases, and 9 bases separated the two germline ends. The CDR3 covers 14 residues. Germline loops: CDR1 MNHNS, CDR2 SASEGT.

The TCR comes from a woman aged 45-59 years with non-small cell lung cancer. This chain joins TRBV6-1 and TRBJ1-6; D is uncertain. Sequences were obtained from distant non-tumor lung tissue. DNA of the CDR3: TGTGCCAGCAGTGAATTCTTGGAGAATTCACCCCTCCACTTT. It encodes CASSEFLENSPLHF.